The TCR beta chain described here comes from a study of post-analysis software for immune sequencing data. Study conclusions and caveats: Compared with controls, patients had more of about 5 TRBV segments, including TRBV5-6, TRBV5-1 and TRBV20-1.

Germline V gene sequence: CDR1 SGHRS, CDR2 YFSETQ. The length of the CDR3 is 16 residues. V gave up 4 bases and J gave up 2 bases; unmatched junction bases: 9. Presence of unique molecular identifiers characterized the TCR beta cDNA libraries. TCRdb reanalysed the PCR reads using MiXCR and keeps one entry per CDR3 protein. The sample has some 690,000 distinct CDR3 sequences, approximately 30% seen once. As regards this clonotype: No antigen is known for it.

The receptor was isolated from a girl under 18 with multiple sclerosis. Sequenced input: blood. The rearrangement uses TRBV5-1 and TRBJ1-1, with 9 bases identical to TRBD1. The CDR3 DNA reads as TGCGCCAGCAGCCCCACCCCGGACAGGGGAAACACTGAAGCTTTCTTT. This encodes CASSPTPDRGNTEAFF. The complete variable domain, with remaining parts taken from reference TRBV5-1 and TRBJ1-1, reads KAGVTQTPRYLIKTRGQQVTLSCSPISGHRSVSWYQQTPGQGLQFLFEYFSETQRNKGNFPGRFSGRQFSNSRSEMNVSTLELGDSALYLCASSPTPDRGNTEAFFGQGTRLTVV.